The 11 T cell receptor beta chains below were found in one sample sequenced in a study of early T cells in non-severe SARS-CoV-2 infection. Via MiXCR, TCRdb re-called the 5' RACE reads, giving one row per CDR3 protein. The sample lists 30,000 to 45,000 distinct CDR3 sequences; around 3.9% were seen once. The specimen was whole blood. The receptors come from an adult who was a healthcare worker with PCR-confirmed SARS-CoV-2 infection or an uninfected control (not recorded which).

This clonotype was picked up a small number of times. The chain links TRBV12-3 or TRBV12-4 to TRBJ1-3, with D possibly being TRBD1 (5 bases). The CDR3 sequence is 14 residues long. V lost 10 bases and J lost 4, with 17 bases in between. The CDR3 nucleotides read TGTGCCACCTCCGTGGTCGGGGCCGGAAACACCATATATTTT. It encodes CATSVVGAGNTIYF.

The genes are TRBV10-3 and TRBJ2-5; D is possibly TRBD2 (6 bases). Germline CDR1 ENHRY, CDR2 SYGVKD. The CDR3 has 14 residues. Trimming took 0 bases from V and 4 from J, leaving 9 bases between them. The CDR3 DNA reads TGTGCCATCAGTGAGTCTACGGGGGTAGAGACCCAGTACTTC. This sequence encodes CAISESTGVETQYF.

This clonotype has at least ten counts. The V gene is TRBV11-2, the J gene TRBJ1-3; unclear D gene. Germline loops: CDR1 SGHAT, CDR2 FQNNGV. V was shortened by 0 bases and J by 6 bases, with 3 bases between the two germline ends. This CDR3 comprises 12 residues. The CDR3 DNA reads as TGTGCCAGCAGCTTAGAGTTAAACACCATATATTTT. As protein: CASSLELNTIYF.

At least ten counts were recorded for this clonotype. J is TRBJ2-5 and V is TRBV18, with D possibly matching TRBD1 (6 bases). CDR3 size: 13 residues. V lost 4 bases and J 4 bases, leaving 10 bases between the germline ends. Germline assignment: CDR1 KGHSH and CDR2 LQKENI. Written as DNA, the CDR3 is TGTGCCAGCTCACAACAGGGCGGAGAGACCCAGTACTTC. As protein: CASSQQGGETQYF.

In its sample, this clonotype was seen many times. The genes are TRBV20-1 and TRBJ2-7; 8 bases align to TRBD1. After removal of 5 bases from V and 6 bases from J, the junction contained 9 bases not matched to a gene. This CDR3 is 13 amino acids long. From germline, CDR1 is DFQATT and CDR2 SNEGSKA (reference sequence). CDR3 sequence (DNA): TGCAGTGCTCCGGGGCAGGGGGCAGGCGAGCAGTACTTC. It codes for CSAPGQGAGEQYF.

This clonotype has at least ten counts. This chain connects TRBV3-1 to TRBJ1-1, with D uncertain. The ends were cut back, 0 bases at V and 2 bases at J, with 7 bases in the middle. Germline CDR1 and CDR2: LGHDT and YNNKEL (reference sequence). The CDR3 has 14 residues. The CDR3 DNA reads TGTGCCAGCAGCCAAGAGAGGGAAAACACTGAAGCTTTCTTT. Translated: CASSQERENTEAFF. Full variable domain (outside the CDR3, taken from reference TRBV3-1 and TRBJ1-1): DTAVSQTPKYLVTQMGNDKSIKCEQNLGHDTMYWYKQDSKKFLKIMFSYNNKELIINETVPNRFSPKSPDKAHLNLHINSLELGDSAVYFCASSQERENTEAFFGQGTRLTVV.

The sample holds many counts of this clonotype. The chain has TRBV5-6 and TRBJ2-3; 10 positions agree with TRBD2. In germline, CDR1 is SGHDT, CDR2 YYEEEE. The CDR3 contains 15 residues. Trimming removed 4 bases from V and 5 bases from J; junction bases left unmatched: 7. The CDR3 region is CASSTGTSARDTQYF. In DNA, the CDR3 is TGTGCCAGCAGCACGGGGACTAGCGCCAGAGATACGCAGTATTTT.

This clonotype was counted many times. The CDR3 DNA follows: TGTGCCAGCAGCCCGACGACAGGCGTCTCTGGAAACACCATATATTTT. This encodes CASSPTTGVSGNTIYF. V and J are TRBV7-7 and TRBJ1-3, with D possibly being TRBD1 (6 bases). Germline V gene lookup returns CDR1 SSHAT and CDR2 FNYEAQ (reference sequence). V was pared by 5 bases and J by 0 bases, with 14 bases between. The CDR3 extends over 16 amino acids.

This clonotype was recorded many times. V is TRBV10-1 and J is TRBJ1-5; D is ambiguous. V shed 3 bases and J shed 0 bases, with 3 bases lying between them. This CDR3 is built from 13 residues. The germline CDR1 and CDR2 sequences are WNHNN and SYGVQD (reference sequence). This chain's CDR3 is CASSDGSNQPQHF. CDR3 DNA sequence: TGCGCCAGCAGTGATGGTAGCAATCAGCCCCAGCATTTT.

This clonotype was detected many times. This rearrangement joins TRBV5-5 to TRBJ1-1; D uncertain. The germline V gene encodes CDR1 SGHKS and CDR2 YYEKEE (reference sequence). Trimming stripped 2 bases from V and 4 bases from J, with 9 bases between. The CDR3 contains 13 residues. The CDR3 DNA reads TGTGCCAGCAGCTTCCAGCAGAGCACTGAAGCTTTCTTT. Protein sequence: CASSFQQSTEAFF. The full variable domain, in which reference TRBV5-5 and TRBJ1-1 provide the parts outside the CDR3, is DAGVTQSPTHLIKTRGQQVTLRCSPISGHKSVSWYQQVLGQGPQFIFQYYEKEERGRGNFPDRFSARQFPNYSSELNVNALLLGDSALYLCASSFQQSTEAFFGQGTRLTVV.

This clonotype has at least ten counts. The chain combines TRBV12-3 or TRBV12-4 with TRBJ2-7, with TRBD2 matching 14 bases. The V gene end was trimmed by 6 bases and the J gene end by 4 bases; junction bases not matched to a gene: 5. The CDR3 extends over 15 amino acids. CDR3 protein: CASRAGTSGRYEQYF. For the CDR3, the DNA is TGTGCCAGCAGGGCCGGGACTAGCGGGAGATACGAGCAGTACTTC.